These 2 T cell receptor beta chains originate from one sample sequenced in a study of T-cell memory formation after mild COVID-19. TCRdb recomputed calls from the 5' RACE reads with MiXCR, one row per CDR3 protein. The top ten hold 25% to 35% of the sample, which has tens of thousands of distinct CDR3 sequences, about 13% seen once. The specimen sequenced was PBMCs or a T cell subset sorted from them (not recorded which). These receptors all stem from an adult woman who had mild COVID-19 (a few samples of this study predate the infection). Cell type and time point are not known.

This clonotype came up many times. The V call is TRBV5-4, the J call TRBJ2-1; 12 nucleotides align to TRBD2. The CDR3 is 15 amino acids. Germline values: CDR1 SGHNT, CDR2 YYREEE (reference sequence). V shed 3 bases and J 8 bases; nucleotides not matched to a gene: 6. This chain's CDR3 is CASSSLAGGPYEQFF. The CDR3 bases are TGTGCCAGCAGCTCCCTAGCGGGAGGGCCGTATGAGCAGTTCTTC.

Only a few counts were recorded for this clonotype. The chain employs TRBV7-9 and TRBJ1-3; 8 bases match TRBD1. The ends lost 1 base at V and 2 bases at J; junction bases unmatched: 7. This CDR3 contains 17 residues. Germline CDR1 reads SEHNR; CDR2 reads FQNEAQ (reference sequence). The CDR3 protein is CASSLGGQGGAGNTIYF. CDR3 bases: TGTGCCAGCAGCTTAGGCGGACAGGGAGGAGCTGGAAACACCATATATTTT.